This passage covers 2 T cell receptor beta chains from one sample sequenced in a study of vaccination and CD4 T cells after COVID-19. Their specific antigens are unknown. Sequenced with the Oncomine TCR Beta short-read assay was DNA taken from cultured CD4+ T cells. Using its own MiXCR run on the PCR reads, TCRdb lists one record per CDR3 protein. Here the sample spans some 25,000 distinct CDR3 sequences, 25% to 35% being singletons. Time point indicated: late sampling 161 to 241 days after vaccination in a few convalescent patients. Stated treatment: roughly ten-day PBMC culture with coronavirus spike peptide pools or control peptides (ViraFEST assay). The sample consisted of CD4+ T cells from blood, cultured in vitro, taken about 7 months after SARS-CoV-2 vaccination. The receptors were gathered from a human donor who had recovered from COVID-19.

The V call is TRBV6-1, the J call TRBJ2-7; 7 nucleotides agree with TRBD2. V trimming: 8 bases; J trimming: 2 bases; junction bases outside the gene matches: 12. Germline V CDR1 and CDR2: MNHNS, SASEGT. The CDR3 is made up of 15 amino acids. This CDR3 is CASAMTSLLPYEQYF. CDR3 nucleotides: TGTGCCAGCGCAATGACTAGCCTGCTCCCCTACGAGCAGTACTTC.

The chain carries TRBV7-9 and TRBJ2-7, with 13 bases matching TRBD2. V gave up 5 bases and J gave up 5 bases; unmatched junction bases: 3. CDR3 length: 14 amino acids. The V gene's germline CDR1 is SEHNR and CDR2 FQNEAQ (reference sequence). CDR3 sequence reads: CASSLGLAGDEQYF. CDR3 DNA: TGTGCCAGCAGCCTAGGACTAGCGGGAGACGAGCAGTACTTC.